The rows below give T cell receptor beta chains drawn from one sample of a study of beta chain features in type 1 diabetes. This table comes from immunoSEQ multiplex PCR, and its TCRdb copy is limited to in-frame clones, with some not included. The sample has under 950,000 clones; 17% are singletons. The sample consisted of naive CD4+ T cells from blood. The receptor set was obtained from a woman aged 18 to 35 in good health. The CDR3 runs from the conserved cysteine through the conserved F or W. A D gene is named only where the DNA matches it firmly. Clone size is given for some rows only: seen once, a few or many times, or a class if the clone is expanded.

D gene,J gene,clone size,V gene,CDR3 protein,CDR3 DNA
.,TRBJ2-1,.,TRBV6-1,CASSEAMYEQFF,TGTGCCAGCAGTGAAGCGATGTATGAGCAGTTCTTC
TRBD1,TRBJ2-2,few,TRBV7-2,CASSFTTGSGELFF,TGTGCCAGCAGCTTTACGACAGGGTCCGGGGAGCTGTTTTTT
TRBD1,TRBJ2-7,.,TRBV7-2,CASSSRDRLSYEQYF,TGTGCCAGCAGCTCCCGGGACAGGCTGTCCTACGAGCAGTACTTC
.,TRBJ2-7,.,TRBV7-4,CASSFGQGGSSYEQYF,TGTGCCAGCAGCTTCGGACAGGGCGGGAGCTCCTACGAGCAGTACTTC
TRBD2,TRBJ2-5,few,TRBV7-8,CASSFAGGGIQETQYF,TGTGCCAGCAGCTTTGCGGGAGGCGGCATACAAGAGACCCAGTACTTC
TRBD2,TRBJ2-3,.,TRBV19,CASSIVGRLAGGPDTQYF,TGTGCCAGTAGTATAGTGGGGAGACTAGCGGGAGGTCCAGATACGCAGTATTTT
TRBD1,TRBJ2-3,.,TRBV27,CASSADRVETDTQYF,TGTGCCAGCAGTGCCGACAGGGTGGAGACAGATACGCAGTATTTT
TRBD2,TRBJ2-1,.,TRBV30,CAWSAQQREKDNEQFF,TGTGCCTGGAGTGCCCAACAGCGGGAGAAAGACAATGAGCAGTTCTTC
TRBD2,TRBJ2-1,many,TRBV10-3,CAISGASGRADNEQFF,TGTGCCATCAGTGGGGCTAGCGGGAGGGCCGACAATGAGCAGTTCTTC
.,TRBJ2-3,few,TRBV4-1,CASSQDTDTQYF,TGCGCCAGCAGCCAAGATACAGATACGCAGTATTTT
TRBD2,TRBJ2-5,.,TRBV9,CASSVSSGRPGETQYF,TGTGCCAGCAGCGTATCGAGCGGGAGGCCAGGGGAGACCCAGTACTTC
TRBD2,TRBJ2-3,few,TRBV5-1,CASSLPGLAGDTDTQYF,TGCGCCAGCAGCCTGCCGGGACTAGCGGGAGACACAGATACGCAGTATTTT